This T cell receptor (beta chain) came from a study of OX40 agonist ivuxolimab in advanced cancers. V lost 1 base, J lost 7 bases, and 12 bases stayed unmatched. Germline lookup yields CDR1 SGHTA and CDR2 FQGNSA. The CDR3 is 17 amino acids. Assay used: immunoSEQ multiplex PCR; TCRdb lists only in-frame clones, some missing. This sample has roughly 50,000 clones, with 80% to 85% found just once. Overall study findings and caveats: Among some nonresponders, normalized T-cell clonal expansion was also low.

Regarding this clone: Its antigen is not identified.

This chain connects TRBV7-2 to TRBJ1-5, with 8 nucleotides matching TRBD1. This sequence was found in an adult with an advanced solid tumor such as melanoma, head and neck, liver or kidney cancer. Sequenced material: CD4+ or CD8+ T cells sorted from blood, taken in a trial of the OX40 agonist ivuxolimab. CDR3 residues: CASSLGGTGGVSQPQHF. The DNA of the CDR3 is TGTGCCAGCAGCTTAGGAGGAACAGGGGGGGTCAGCCAGCCCCAGCATTTT.